This T cell receptor (beta chain) emerged from a study of graft-versus-host responses after intestinal transplantation (dated by TCRdb to about 2021). Study-level background: Multivisceral, liver-intestinal, or isolated intestinal transplants were received by the recipients. Every recipient was given anti-thymocyte globulin induction, followed by approximately 3 years of maintenance tacrolimus and steroids. A peak of at least 4% donor T cells among recipient peripheral blood mononuclear cells was the definition used for donor T cell macrochimerism. The cohort enrolled under 30 intestinal transplant recipients, one of whom was a retransplant, and a few patients without pretransplant specimens were excluded. Bulk TCR-beta CDR3 sequencing was used to track graft-versus-host and host-versus-graft alloreactive T cell clones in the graft, circulation and bone marrow after intestinal transplantation. To identify alloreactive clones, pre-transplant mixed lymphocyte reaction products were sequenced and compared with unstimulated pre-transplant donor and recipient T cells. Rather than being sequenced by the commercial service, samples from a few later patients were sequenced in-house on an Illumina MiSeq and processed with MiXCR. Broad study findings and their caveats: Peak levels of circulating GvH clones were associated with declines in HvG clones early after transplant. GvH clones turned up in recipient bone marrow, with some appearing earlier in ileal mucosa or blood, a pattern consistent with an intestinal mucosal origin. In the allografts of patients with donor T cell macrochimerism, GvH to HvG T cell clonal ratios were high. The relatively low number and heterogeneity of intestinal transplant patients limited the conclusions.

Libraries were prepared through the immunoSEQ multiplex PCR assay. For most patients, genomic DNA was isolated with the Qiagen DNeasy Blood and Tissue Kit and shipped frozen to Adaptive Biotechnologies for TCR sequencing. Adaptive Biotechnologies carried out high-throughput TCR-beta CDR3 sequencing of genomic DNA for most patients. From the authors' description of their analysis: Adaptive's ImmunoSEQ software was the source of the TCR sequencing data for fewer than 20 patients, while a few other patients were processed with MiXCR and VDJtools. To correct CD4 versus CD8 sorting errors, any sequence found in both subsets at a frequency ratio below 5:1 was removed. CDR3 nucleotide sequences shared between donor and recipient were removed because their origin could not be assigned. To be classed as alloreactive, a clone needed at least 2-fold expansion over unstimulated cells and a minimum CFSE-low frequency of 0.002% (template counts) or 0.001% (read counts). Mappable clones were those detected in sequenced pre-transplant spleen, lymph node, or MLR CFSE-low populations of the donor or recipient. The cumulative frequency of alloreactive clones was calculated as a percentage of all sequences, weighted by copy number. TCRdb mirrors the immuneACCESS table, restricted to in-frame sequences. Some clones are absent from its copies; in checked studies, under half trace to an unresolved V gene, and the reason for the others is unknown. The V and J calls and the clone size are those of that table, but D and trimming were determined from the DNA. Here the sample has 90,000 or so clones; roughly 80% occur a single time. About 0.8% of the sample lies in the top ten.

In the paper's terms, the time point label means: cells obtained before transplantation from donor or recipient. CD3+CD4+ and CD3+CD8+ populations were FACS-sorted from unstimulated pre-transplant donor and recipient cells taken from spleen or lymph nodes. Spanning cysteine to phenylalanine, the CDR3 consists of 15 amino acids. Just the 45-base CDR3 DNA is kept, in frame starting at base 1. Looking up the germline V gene yields CDR1 SGHRS and CDR2 YFSETQ. Germline trimming amounts to 2 bases on V and 2 bases on J, with 3 as the count of junction bases outside the gene matches. Concerning this clone: This receptor's antigen is unknown. It has no much larger one-base neighbor in the sample; base qualities were not kept.

This chain joins TRBV5-1 to TRBJ1-3, and TRBD1 aligns with 8 junction nucleotides. The sample in question was unstimulated CD4+ T cells sorted from spleen or lymph node cells, obtained before intestinal transplant. The receptor was derived from a human donor who received an intestinal transplant. At the DNA level, the sequence is TGCGCCAGCAGCTTATCAGGGGGCACTGGAAACACCATATATTTT. Its protein is CASSLSGGTGNTIYF.